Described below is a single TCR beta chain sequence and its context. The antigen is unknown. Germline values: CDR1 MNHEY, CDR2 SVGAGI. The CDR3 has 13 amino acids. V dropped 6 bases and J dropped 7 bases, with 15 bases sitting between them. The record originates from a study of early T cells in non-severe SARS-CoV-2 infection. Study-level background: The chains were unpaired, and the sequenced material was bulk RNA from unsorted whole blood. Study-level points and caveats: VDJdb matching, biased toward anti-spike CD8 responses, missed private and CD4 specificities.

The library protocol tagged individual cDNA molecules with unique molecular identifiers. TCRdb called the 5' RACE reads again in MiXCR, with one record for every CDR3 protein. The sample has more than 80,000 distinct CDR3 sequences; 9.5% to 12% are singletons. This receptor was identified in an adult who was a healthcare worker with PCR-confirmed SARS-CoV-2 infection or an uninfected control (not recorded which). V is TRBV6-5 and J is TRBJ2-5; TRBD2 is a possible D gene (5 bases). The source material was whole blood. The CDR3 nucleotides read TGTGCCAGCAGCCGTGGAGGCTCCGGGACCCAGTACTTC. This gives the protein CASSRGGSGTQYF.